The 3 T cell receptor beta chains below all came from one sample that was sequenced in a study of blood T cell repertoires in COVID-19. Assay used: immunoSEQ multiplex PCR; TCRdb lists only in-frame clones, some missing. The sample has tens of thousands of clones, about 89% seen once. The sequencing input was peripheral blood. All receptors come from a man over 45 with COVID-19, enrolled during active disease.

V usage is TRBV4-3 and J usage is TRBJ1-2, with D possibly being TRBD1 (5 bases). The CDR3 runs to 15 residues. Germline CDR1 is LGHNA and CDR2 is YSLEER. Trimming removed 4 bases from V and 2 bases from J, with 14 bases in between. The CDR3 DNA reads as TGCGCCAGCAGCCCTTCAGGGCGGGGCAACTATGGCTACACCTTC. Translated: CASSPSGRGNYGYTF.

A few counts support this clone. The chain uses TRBV6-6 and TRBJ1-4; D gene unclear. Trimming shortened V by 8 bases and J by 7 bases, and 14 bases separated the two germline ends. The CDR3 totals 13 residues. The germline V gene has CDR1 MNHNY and CDR2 SVGAGI (reference sequence). CDR3 amino acids: CASGTQRGEKLFF. The CDR3 DNA reads as TGTGCCAGCGGAACGCAGCGGGGTGAAAAACTGTTTTTT.

The V and J genes are TRBV6-1 and TRBJ1-5; D might be TRBD1 (5 bases). Germline loops: CDR1 MNHNS, CDR2 SASEGT. The CDR3 spans 17 residues. V gave up 4 bases and J gave up 4 bases, with 20 bases separating them. In nucleotides, the CDR3 is TGTGCCAGCAGTGTCTCCCCGACGGGGACTGGGAATCAGCCCCAGCATTTT. Encoded protein: CASSVSPTGTGNQPQHF.